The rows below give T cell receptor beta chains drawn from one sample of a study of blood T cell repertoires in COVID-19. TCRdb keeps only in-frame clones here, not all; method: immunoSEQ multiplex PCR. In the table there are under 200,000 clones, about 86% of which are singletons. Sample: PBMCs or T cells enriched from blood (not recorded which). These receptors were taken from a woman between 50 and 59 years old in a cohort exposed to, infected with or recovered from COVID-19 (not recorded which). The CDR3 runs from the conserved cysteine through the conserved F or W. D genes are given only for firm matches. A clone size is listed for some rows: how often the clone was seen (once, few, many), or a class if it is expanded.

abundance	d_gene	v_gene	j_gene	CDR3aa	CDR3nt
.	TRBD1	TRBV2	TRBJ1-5	CASRGGTGSNQPQHF	TGTGCCAGCAGGGGCGGGACAGGGAGCAATCAGCCCCAGCATTTT
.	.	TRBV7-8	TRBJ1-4	CASSLATQGEKLFF	TGTGCCAGCAGCTTAGCGACCCAGGGCGAAAAACTGTTTTTT
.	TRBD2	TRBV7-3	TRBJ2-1	CASSLVSSGARGEQFF	TGTGCCAGCAGCTTAGTTTCCAGCGGGGCTCGAGGTGAGCAGTTCTTC
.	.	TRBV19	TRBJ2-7	CASSQNSGTSYEQYF	TGTGCCAGTAGCCAGAATAGCGGAACCTCCTACGAGCAGTACTTC
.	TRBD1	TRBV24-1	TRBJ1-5	CATSESPGQGNQPQHF	TGTGCCACCAGTGAATCACCGGGACAGGGCAATCAGCCCCAGCATTTT
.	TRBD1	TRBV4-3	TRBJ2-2	CASSQDLDRGPTGELFF	TGCGCCAGCAGCCAAGATCTCGACAGGGGACCCACCGGGGAGCTGTTTTTT
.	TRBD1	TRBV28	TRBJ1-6	CASRQTGDNSPLHF	TGTGCCAGCAGACAAACAGGGGATAATTCACCCCTCCACTTT
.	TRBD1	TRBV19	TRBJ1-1	CASSIAIGGQLNTEAFF	TGTGCCAGTAGTATAGCGATAGGGGGACAGTTGAACACTGAAGCTTTCTTT
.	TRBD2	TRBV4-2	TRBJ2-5	CASSQELAVQETQYF	TGTGCCAGCAGCCAAGAACTAGCGGTACAAGAGACCCAGTACTTC
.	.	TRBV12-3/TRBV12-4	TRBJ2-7	CASSLGHYEQYF	TGTGCCAGCAGTTTAGGTCACTACGAGCAGTACTTC
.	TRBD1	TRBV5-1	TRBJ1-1	CASSRGTAEKAFF	TGCGCCAGCAGCCGGGGGACAGCCGAAAAGGCTTTCTTT
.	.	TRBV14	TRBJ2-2	CASSLQGAGGELFF	TGTGCCAGCAGCCTACAAGGGGCTGGCGGGGAGCTGTTTTTT
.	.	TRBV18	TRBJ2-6	CASSPGLDSGANVLTF	TGTGCCAGCTCACCAGGACTGGACTCTGGGGCCAACGTCCTGACTTTC
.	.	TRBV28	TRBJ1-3	CASRTENTIYF	TGTGCCAGCCGGACAGAAAACACCATATATTTT
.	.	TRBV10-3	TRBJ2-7	CAISEMEGIREQYF	TGTGCCATCAGTGAGATGGAGGGGATTCGCGAGCAGTACTTC
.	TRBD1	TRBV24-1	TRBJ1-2	CATSVQGDRGYTF	TGTGCCACCAGTGTCCAGGGGGACCGCGGCTACACCTTC
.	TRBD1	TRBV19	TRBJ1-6	CASGTGLGSPLHF	TGTGCCAGCGGGACAGGGCTTGGTTCACCCCTCCACTTT
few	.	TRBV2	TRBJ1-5	CASTAEYSNQPQHF	TGTGCCAGCACGGCGGAGTATAGCAATCAGCCCCAGCATTTT
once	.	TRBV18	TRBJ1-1	CASSPGLSGVAFF	TGTGCCAGCTCACCGGGACTCTCGGGAGTGGCTTTCTTT
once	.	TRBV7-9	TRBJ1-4	CASSRQSPNEKLFF	TGTGCCAGCAGTCGACAGTCGCCTAATGAAAAACTGTTTTTT
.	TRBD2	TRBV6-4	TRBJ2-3	CASSESGLADSDTQYF	TGTGCCAGCAGTGAATCCGGACTAGCTGACTCAGATACGCAGTATTTT
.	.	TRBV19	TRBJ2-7	CASGQNLYEQYF	TGTGCCAGCGGACAAAATCTGTACGAGCAGTACTTC
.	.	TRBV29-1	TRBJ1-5	CSVVDRSNQPQHF	TGCAGCGTTGTTGACAGAAGCAATCAGCCCCAGCATTTT
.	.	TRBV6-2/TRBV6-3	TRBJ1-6	CASSWASYNSPLHF	TGTGCCAGCAGCTGGGCGTCCTATAATTCACCCCTCCACTTT
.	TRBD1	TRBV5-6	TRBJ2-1	CASSWDSPLGEQFF	TGTGCCAGCAGCTGGGACAGCCCCCTGGGCGAGCAGTTCTTC
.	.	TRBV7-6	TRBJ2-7	CASSSSPPGASYEQYF	TGTGCCAGCAGCTCCTCCCCCCCTGGGGCGAGCTACGAGCAGTACTTC
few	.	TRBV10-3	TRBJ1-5	CAISESGGASNQPQHF	TGTGCCATCAGTGAGTCGGGAGGGGCTAGCAATCAGCCCCAGCATTTT
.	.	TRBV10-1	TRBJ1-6	CASSPDRNSPLHF	TGCGCCAGCAGCCCGGACAGAAATTCACCCCTCCACTTT
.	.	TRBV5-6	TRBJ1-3	CASSRIAGAGNTIYF	TGTGCCAGCAGCCGAATCGCAGGGGCTGGAAACACCATATATTTT